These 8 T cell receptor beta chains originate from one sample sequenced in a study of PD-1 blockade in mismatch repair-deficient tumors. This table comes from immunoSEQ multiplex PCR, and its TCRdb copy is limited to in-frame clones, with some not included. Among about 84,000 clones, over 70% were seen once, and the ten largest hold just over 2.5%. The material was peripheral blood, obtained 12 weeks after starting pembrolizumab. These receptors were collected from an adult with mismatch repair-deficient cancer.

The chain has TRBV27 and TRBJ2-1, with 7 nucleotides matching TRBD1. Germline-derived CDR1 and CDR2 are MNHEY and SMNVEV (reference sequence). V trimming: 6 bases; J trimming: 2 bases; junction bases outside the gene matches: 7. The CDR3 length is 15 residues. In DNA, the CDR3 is TGTGCCAGCAGCCTGACAGGGAAGCCCTACAATGAGCAGTTCTTC. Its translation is CASSLTGKPYNEQFF.

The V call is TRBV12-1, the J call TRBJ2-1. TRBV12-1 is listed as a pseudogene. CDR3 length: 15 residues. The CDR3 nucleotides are TGTGCCAGCAGCTTCGGGGCTCGACTACAAAGGGAGCAGTTCTTC. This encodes CASSFGARLQREQFF.

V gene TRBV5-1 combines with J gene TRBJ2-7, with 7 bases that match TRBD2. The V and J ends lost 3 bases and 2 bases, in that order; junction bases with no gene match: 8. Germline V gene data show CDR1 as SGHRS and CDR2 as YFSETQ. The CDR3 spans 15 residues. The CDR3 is CASSSNPGTTYEQYF. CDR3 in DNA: TGCGCCAGCAGCTCCAACCCGGGGACTACCTACGAGCAGTACTTC.

The CDR3 spells CASSLGGHHQPQHF. DNA of the CDR3: TGTGCCAGCAGCTTGGGGGGCCATCATCAGCCCCAGCATTTT. The gene calls are TRBV5-6 and TRBJ1-5; TRBD1 might be the D (5 bases). V dropped 0 bases and J dropped 5 bases, with 9 bases sitting between them. Germline V CDR1 and CDR2: SGHDT, YYEEEE. This CDR3 is built from 14 residues.

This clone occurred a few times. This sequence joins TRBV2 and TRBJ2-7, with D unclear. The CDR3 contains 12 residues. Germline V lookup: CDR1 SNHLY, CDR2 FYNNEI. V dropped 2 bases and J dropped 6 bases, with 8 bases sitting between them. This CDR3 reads CASSERDFEQYF. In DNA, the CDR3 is TGTGCCAGCAGTGAACGAGACTTCGAGCAGTACTTC.

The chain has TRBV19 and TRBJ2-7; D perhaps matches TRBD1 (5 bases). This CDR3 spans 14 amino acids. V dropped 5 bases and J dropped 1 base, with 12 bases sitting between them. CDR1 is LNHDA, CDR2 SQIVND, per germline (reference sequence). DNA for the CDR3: TGTGCCAGTAGTTTACAGGATAAATCCTACGAGCAGTACTTC. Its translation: CASSLQDKSYEQYF.

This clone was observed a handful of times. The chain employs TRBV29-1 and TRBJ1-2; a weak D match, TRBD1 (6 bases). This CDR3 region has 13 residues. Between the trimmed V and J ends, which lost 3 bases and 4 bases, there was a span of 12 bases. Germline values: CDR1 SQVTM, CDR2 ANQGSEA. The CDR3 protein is CSVDAAGAYGYTF. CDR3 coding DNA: TGCAGCGTTGACGCGGCAGGGGCCTATGGCTACACCTTC.

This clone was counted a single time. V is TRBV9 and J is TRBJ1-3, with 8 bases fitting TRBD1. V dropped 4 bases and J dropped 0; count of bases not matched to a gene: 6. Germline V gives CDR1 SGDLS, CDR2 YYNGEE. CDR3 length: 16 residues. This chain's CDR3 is CASSPWDRSSGNTIYF. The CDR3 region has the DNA TGTGCCAGCAGCCCGTGGGACAGGTCCTCTGGAAACACCATATATTTT.